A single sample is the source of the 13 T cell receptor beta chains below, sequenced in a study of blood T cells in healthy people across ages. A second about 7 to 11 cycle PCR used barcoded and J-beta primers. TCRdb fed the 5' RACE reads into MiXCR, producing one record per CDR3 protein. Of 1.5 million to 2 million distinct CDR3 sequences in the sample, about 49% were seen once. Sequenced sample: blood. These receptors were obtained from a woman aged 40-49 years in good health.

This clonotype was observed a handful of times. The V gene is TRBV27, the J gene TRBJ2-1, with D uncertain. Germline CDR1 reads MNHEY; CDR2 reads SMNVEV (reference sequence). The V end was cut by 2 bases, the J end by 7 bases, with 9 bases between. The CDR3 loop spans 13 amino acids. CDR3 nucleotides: TGTGCCAGCAGTTTAAGGGTTTGGAATGAGCAGTTCTTC. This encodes CASSLRVWNEQFF.

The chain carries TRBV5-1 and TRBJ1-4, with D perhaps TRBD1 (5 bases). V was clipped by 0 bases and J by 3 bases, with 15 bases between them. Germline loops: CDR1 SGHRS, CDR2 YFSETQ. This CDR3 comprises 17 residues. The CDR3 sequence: CASSLGTTGSANEKLFF. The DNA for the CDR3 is TGCGCCAGCAGCTTGGGGACCACAGGTTCGGCTAATGAAAAACTGTTTTTT.

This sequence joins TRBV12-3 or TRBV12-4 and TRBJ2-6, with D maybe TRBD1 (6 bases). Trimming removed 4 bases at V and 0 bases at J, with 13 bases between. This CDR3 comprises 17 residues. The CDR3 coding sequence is TGTGCCAGCAGTTATAGACAGGAAAGCTCTGGGGCCAACGTCCTGACTTTC. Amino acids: CASSYRQESSGANVLTF.

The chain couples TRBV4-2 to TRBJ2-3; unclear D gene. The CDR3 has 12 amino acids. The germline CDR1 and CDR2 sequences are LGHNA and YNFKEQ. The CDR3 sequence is CAVGLGTDTQYF. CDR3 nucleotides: TGTGCGGTAGGGTTGGGCACAGATACGCAGTATTTT.

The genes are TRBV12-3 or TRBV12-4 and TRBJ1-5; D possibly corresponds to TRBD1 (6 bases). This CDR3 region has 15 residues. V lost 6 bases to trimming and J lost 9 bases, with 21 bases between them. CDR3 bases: TGTGCCAGCAGGAGATCGGGGGCTACCGGAGGGCCCCAGCATTTT. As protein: CASRRSGATGGPQHF.

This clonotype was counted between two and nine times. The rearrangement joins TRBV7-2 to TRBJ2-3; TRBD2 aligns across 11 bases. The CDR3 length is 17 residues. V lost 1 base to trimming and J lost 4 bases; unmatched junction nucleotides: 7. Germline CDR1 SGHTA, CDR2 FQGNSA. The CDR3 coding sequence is TGTGCCAGCAGCTTAGTTAGCGGGGGGGGCGCGTCAGATACGCAGTATTTT. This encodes CASSLVSGGGASDTQYF.

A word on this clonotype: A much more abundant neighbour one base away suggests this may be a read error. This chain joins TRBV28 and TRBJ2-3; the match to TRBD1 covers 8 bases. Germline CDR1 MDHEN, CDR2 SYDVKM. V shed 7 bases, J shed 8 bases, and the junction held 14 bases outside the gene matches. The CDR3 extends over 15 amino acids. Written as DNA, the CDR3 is TGTGCCAGCACCCCGCGGGCAGGGGGCCCAGGTACGCAGTATTTT. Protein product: CASTPRAGGPGTQYF.

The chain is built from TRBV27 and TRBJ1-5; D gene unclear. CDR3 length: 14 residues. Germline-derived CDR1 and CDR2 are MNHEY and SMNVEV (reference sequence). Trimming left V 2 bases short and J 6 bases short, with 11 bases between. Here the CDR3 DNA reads TGTGCCAGCAGTTTAAGTGAACGTGGTCAGCCCCAGCATTTT. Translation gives CASSLSERGQPQHF.

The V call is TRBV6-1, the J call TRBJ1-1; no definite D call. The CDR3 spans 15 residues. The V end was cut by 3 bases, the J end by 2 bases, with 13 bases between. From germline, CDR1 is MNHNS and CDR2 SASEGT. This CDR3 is CASSDRWSGNTEAFF. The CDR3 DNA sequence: TGTGCCAGCAGTGATAGGTGGTCTGGCAACACTGAAGCTTTCTTT.

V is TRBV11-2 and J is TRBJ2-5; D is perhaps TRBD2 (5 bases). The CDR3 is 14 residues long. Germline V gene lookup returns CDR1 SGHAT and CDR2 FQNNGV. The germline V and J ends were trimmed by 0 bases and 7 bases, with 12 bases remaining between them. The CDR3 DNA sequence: TGTGCCAGCAGCTTAGAGTGGACTTCCGGGACCCAGTACTTC. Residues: CASSLEWTSGTQYF. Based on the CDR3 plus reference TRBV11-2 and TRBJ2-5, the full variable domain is EAGVAQSPRYKIIEKRQSVAFWCNPISGHATLYWYQQILGQGPKLLIQFQNNGVVDDSQLPKDRFSAERLKGVDSTLKIQPAKLEDSAVYLCASSLEWTSGTQYFGPGTRLLVL.

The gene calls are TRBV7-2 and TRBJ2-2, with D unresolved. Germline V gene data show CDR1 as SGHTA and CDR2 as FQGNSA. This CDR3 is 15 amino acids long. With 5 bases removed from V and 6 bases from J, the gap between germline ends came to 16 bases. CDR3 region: CASSPSLGVAGELFF. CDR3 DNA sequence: TGTGCCAGCAGCCCAAGCCTAGGTGTTGCCGGGGAGCTGTTTTTT.

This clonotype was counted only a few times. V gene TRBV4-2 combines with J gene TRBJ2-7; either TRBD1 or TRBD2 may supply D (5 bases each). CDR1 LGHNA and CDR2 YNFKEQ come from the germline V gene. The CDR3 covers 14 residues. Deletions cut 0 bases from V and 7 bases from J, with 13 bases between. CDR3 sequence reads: CASSQELGEKEQYF. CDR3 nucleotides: TGTGCCAGCAGCCAAGAACTAGGGGAGAAGGAGCAGTACTTC.

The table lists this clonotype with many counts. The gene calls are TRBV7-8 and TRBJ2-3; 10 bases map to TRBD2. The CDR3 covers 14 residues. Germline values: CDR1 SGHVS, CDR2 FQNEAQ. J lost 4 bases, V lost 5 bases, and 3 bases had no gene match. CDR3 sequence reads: CASSAGTSADTQYF. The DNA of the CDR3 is TGTGCCAGCAGCGCTGGGACTAGCGCAGATACGCAGTATTTT.